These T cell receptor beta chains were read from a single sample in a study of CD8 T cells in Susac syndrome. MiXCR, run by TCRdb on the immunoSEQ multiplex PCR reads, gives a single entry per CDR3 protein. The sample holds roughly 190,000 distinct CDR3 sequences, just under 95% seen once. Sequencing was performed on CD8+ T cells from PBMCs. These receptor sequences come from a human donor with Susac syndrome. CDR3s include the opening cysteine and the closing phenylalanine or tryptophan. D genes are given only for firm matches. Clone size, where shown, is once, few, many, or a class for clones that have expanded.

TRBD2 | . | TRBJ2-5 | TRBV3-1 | CASSQDDSGASGQETQYF | TGTGCCAGCAGCCAAGACGACTCCGGGGCTAGCGGCCAAGAGACCCAGTACTTC
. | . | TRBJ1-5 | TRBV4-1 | CASSLPYGPQHF | TGCGCCAGCAGCCTTCCCTATGGGCCCCAGCATTTT
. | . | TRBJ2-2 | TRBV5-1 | CASSQGLPNTGELFF | TGCGCCAGCAGCCAGGGTCTTCCGAACACCGGGGAGCTGTTTTTT
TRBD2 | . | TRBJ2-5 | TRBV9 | CASSKSVAGTQYF | TGTGCCAGCAGCAAATCGGTAGCGGGGACCCAGTACTTC
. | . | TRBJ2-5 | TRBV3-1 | CASSVHGQETQYF | TGTGCCAGCAGCGTTCATGGCCAAGAGACCCAGTACTTC
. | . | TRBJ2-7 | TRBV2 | CASSLTELSYEQYF | TGTGCCAGCAGTCTGACAGAACTCTCCTACGAGCAGTACTTC
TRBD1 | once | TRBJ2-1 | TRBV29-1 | CSVLGQGPSNEQFF | TGCAGCGTCTTGGGACAGGGGCCGAGCAATGAGCAGTTCTTC
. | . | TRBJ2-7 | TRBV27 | CASSYSLNSYEQYF | TGTGCCAGCAGTTACTCGCTCAACTCCTACGAGCAGTACTTC
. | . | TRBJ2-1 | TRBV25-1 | CASSDERGEQFF | TGTGCCAGCAGTGATGAGAGGGGCGAGCAGTTCTTC
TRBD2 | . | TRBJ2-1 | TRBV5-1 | CASSLAASGEYNEQFF | TGCGCCAGCAGCTTGGCCGCTAGCGGGGAATACAATGAGCAGTTCTTC
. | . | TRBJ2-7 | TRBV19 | CASSGGTPNEQYF | TGTGCCAGTAGTGGGGGGACACCCAATGAGCAGTACTTC
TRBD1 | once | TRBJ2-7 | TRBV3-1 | CASSQADRGSLPQYF | TGTGCCAGCAGCCAAGCGGACAGGGGATCCTTACCGCAGTACTTC
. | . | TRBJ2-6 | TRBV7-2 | CASNLMFGANVLTF | TGTGCCAGCAACCTGATGTTCGGGGCCAACGTCCTGACTTTC
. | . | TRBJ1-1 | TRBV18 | CASSPLSGELNTEAFF | TGTGCCAGCTCACCGTTAAGTGGAGAGCTGAACACTGAAGCTTTCTTT
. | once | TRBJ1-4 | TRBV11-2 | CASSLAGGHTNEKLFF | TGTGCCAGCAGCTTAGCCGGGGGGCATACTAATGAAAAACTGTTTTTT
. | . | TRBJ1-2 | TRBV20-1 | CSLSPGDGYTF | TGCAGTCTGTCTCCAGGGGATGGCTACACCTTC
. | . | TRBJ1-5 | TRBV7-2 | CASSLSRGFGLSPQHF | TGTGCCAGCAGCTTAAGCCGGGGGTTTGGGCTGTCGCCCCAGCATTTT
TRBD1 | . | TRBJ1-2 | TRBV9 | CASSPYQRDSNYGYTF | TGTGCCAGCAGCCCGTACCAGAGGGACAGTAACTATGGCTACACCTTC
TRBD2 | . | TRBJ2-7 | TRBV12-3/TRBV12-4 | CASSYGLAGVYEQYF | TGTGCCAGCAGCTACGGACTAGCGGGGGTCTACGAGCAGTACTTC
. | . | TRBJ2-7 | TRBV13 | CASSYGGKSYEQYF | TGTGCCAGCAGCTATGGCGGTAAATCCTACGAGCAGTACTTC
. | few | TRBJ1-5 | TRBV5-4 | CASSLSWDNQPQHF | TGTGCCAGCAGCTTGTCCTGGGACAATCAGCCCCAGCATTTT
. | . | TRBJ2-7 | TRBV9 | CASSVEEGTYEQYF | TGTGCCAGCAGCGTAGAGGAGGGAACCTACGAGCAGTACTTC
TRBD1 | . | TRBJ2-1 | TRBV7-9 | CASRLEGALPEQFF | TGTGCCAGCAGGTTAGAGGGGGCGCTCCCTGAGCAGTTCTTC
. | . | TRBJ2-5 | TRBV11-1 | CASRERGQETQYF | TGTGCCAGCAGAGAACGGGGACAAGAGACCCAGTACTTC
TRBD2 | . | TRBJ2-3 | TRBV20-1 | CSARGNLAERLADTQYF | TGCAGTGCTAGAGGGAATCTAGCGGAACGACTCGCAGATACGCAGTATTTT
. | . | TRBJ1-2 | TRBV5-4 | CASSSELERYTF | TGTGCCAGCAGCTCGGAACTGGAACGCTACACCTTC